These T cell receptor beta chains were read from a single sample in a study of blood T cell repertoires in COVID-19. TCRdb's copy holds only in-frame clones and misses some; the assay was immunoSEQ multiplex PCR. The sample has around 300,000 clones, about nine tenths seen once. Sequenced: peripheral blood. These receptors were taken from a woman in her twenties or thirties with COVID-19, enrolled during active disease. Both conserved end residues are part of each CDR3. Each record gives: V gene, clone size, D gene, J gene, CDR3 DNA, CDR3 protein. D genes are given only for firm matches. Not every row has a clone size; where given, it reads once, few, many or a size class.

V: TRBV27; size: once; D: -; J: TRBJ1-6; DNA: TGTGCCAGCAGTTCCCGACTAAACCAGGATTCACCCCTCCACTTT; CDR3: CASSSRLNQDSPLHF
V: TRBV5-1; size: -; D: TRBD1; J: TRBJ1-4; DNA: TGCGCCAGCAGCTTAGGGGGCCTCAGCGGGAGGAGCGAAAAACTGTTTTTT; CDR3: CASSLGGLSGRSEKLFF
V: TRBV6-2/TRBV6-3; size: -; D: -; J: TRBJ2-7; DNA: TGTGCCAGCAGCCCCGGTGGGCTAGCCGCCTACGAGCAGTACTTC; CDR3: CASSPGGLAAYEQYF
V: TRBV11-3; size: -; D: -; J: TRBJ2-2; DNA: TGTGCCAGCAGCTTAGGGGGGCGCGAGAGCGGGGAGCTGTTTTTT; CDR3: CASSLGGRESGELFF
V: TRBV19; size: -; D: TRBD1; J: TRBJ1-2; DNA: TGTGCCAGGGTGGGACAGGTTGCTTATGGCTACACCTTC; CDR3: CARVGQVAYGYTF
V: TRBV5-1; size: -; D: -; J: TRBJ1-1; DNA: TGCGCCAGCAGCCCCGCCGTGCGTAACACTGAAGCTTTCTTT; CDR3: CASSPAVRNTEAFF
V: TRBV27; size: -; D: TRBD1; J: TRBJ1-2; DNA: TGTGCCAGCAGTAAAAGAGCTAACAGGGGGGATCGCTATGGCTACACCTTC; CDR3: CASSKRANRGDRYGYTF
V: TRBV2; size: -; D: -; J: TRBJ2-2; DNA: TGTGCCAGCAGTGCAGGGGTTGACACCGGGGAGCTGTTTTTT; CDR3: CASSAGVDTGELFF
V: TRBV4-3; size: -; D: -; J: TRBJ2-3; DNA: TGCGCCAGCAGCCAAGATGTTGGGGCGCAAACAGATACGCAGTATTTT; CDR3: CASSQDVGAQTDTQYF
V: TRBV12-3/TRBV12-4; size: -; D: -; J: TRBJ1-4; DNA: TGTGCCAGCAGTTTGAGCACTAATGAAAAACTGTTTTTT; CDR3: CASSLSTNEKLFF
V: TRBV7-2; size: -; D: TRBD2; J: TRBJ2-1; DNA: TGTGCCAGCAGCCCCAGCGGGGGGAACAATGAGCAGTTCTTC; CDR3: CASSPSGGNNEQFF
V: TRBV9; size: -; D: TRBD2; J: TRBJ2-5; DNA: TGTGCCAGCAGCGTAGCTAGCGGGCGCGGGTTAGAGACCCAGTACTTC; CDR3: CASSVASGRGLETQYF
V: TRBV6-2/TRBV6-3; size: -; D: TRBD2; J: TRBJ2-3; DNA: TGTGCCAGCAGTTACTCGACGGGTAGCGGGAGCGATACGCAGTATTTT; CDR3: CASSYSTGSGSDTQYF
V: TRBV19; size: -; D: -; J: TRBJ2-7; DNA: TGTGCCAGTAGTATAGCAACAGGTACCTACGAGCAGTACTTC; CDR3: CASSIATGTYEQYF
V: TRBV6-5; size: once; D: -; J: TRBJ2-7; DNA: TGTGCCAGCAGTTATCGACCGACAGATCACTACGAGCAGTACTTC; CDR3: CASSYRPTDHYEQYF
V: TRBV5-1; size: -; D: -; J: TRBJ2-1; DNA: TGCGCCAGCACCCAGGACAGTCCGACCTACAATGAGCAGTTCTTC; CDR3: CASTQDSPTYNEQFF
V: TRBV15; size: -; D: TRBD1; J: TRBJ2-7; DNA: TGTGCCACCAGCAGAGATTTGGGCAGGACAGGGCCGCACTTC; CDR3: CATSRDLGRTGPHF
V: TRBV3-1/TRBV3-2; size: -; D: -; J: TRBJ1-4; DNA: TGTGCCAGCAGCCGTGATTGGGGGGGAAAACTGTTTTTT; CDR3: CASSRDWGGKLFF
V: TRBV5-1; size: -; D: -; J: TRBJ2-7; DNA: TGCGCCAGCAGTCTAAACGTAGTTGCTTCGGGAGAGCAGTACTTC; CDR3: CASSLNVVASGEQYF
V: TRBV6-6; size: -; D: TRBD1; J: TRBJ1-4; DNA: TGTGCCAGCAGTACCACAGGGGGCGAAAAACTGTTTTTT; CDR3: CASSTTGGEKLFF
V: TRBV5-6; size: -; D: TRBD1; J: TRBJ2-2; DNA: TGTGCCAGCAGCTTGGGGACAGGCGGAACCGGGGAGCTGTTTTTT; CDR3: CASSLGTGGTGELFF
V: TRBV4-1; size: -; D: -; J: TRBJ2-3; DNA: TGCGCCAGCAGCCAAGGCCCGGGAGAGGAAGATACGCAGTATTTT; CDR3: CASSQGPGEEDTQYF
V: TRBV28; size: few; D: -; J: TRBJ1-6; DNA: TGTGCCAGCACCCTTGGCGGAGGCCGACCCCTCCACTTT; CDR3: CASTLGGGRPLHF
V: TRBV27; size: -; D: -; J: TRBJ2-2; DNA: TGTGCCAGCAGTTTAAGGCAGGGGGGCACCGGGGAGCTGTTTTTT; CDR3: CASSLRQGGTGELFF
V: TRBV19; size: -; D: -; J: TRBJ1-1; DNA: TGTGCCAGTAGGCCTCATCCAGGGGAGAACACTGAAGCTTTCTTT; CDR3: CASRPHPGENTEAFF
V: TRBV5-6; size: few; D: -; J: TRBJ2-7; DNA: TGTGCCAGCAGTCCTCCCGATAGAGGAATCACCTACGAGCAGTACTTC; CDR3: CASSPPDRGITYEQYF
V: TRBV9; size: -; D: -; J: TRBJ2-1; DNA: TGTGCCAGCAGCGAAGTGGGCAATAATGAGCAGTTCTTC; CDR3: CASSEVGNNEQFF
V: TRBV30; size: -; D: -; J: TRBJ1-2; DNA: TGTGCCTGGAGCCTGAGGGGGATAGAGGGCTACACCTTC; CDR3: CAWSLRGIEGYTF
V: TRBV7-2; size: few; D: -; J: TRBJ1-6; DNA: TGTGCCAGCAGCTTAGGGGGGGGCAATCCCGGACGCCTCCACTTT; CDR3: CASSLGGGNPGRLHF
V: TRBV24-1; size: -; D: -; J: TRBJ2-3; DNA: TGTGCCACCAGTGACACAGGGTATCGGGACACAGATACGCAGTATTTT; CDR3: CATSDTGYRDTDTQYF
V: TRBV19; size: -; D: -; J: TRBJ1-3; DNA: TGTGCCAGTAGTCTCGCGGACAGCTCTGGAAACACCATATATTTT; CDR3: CASSLADSSGNTIYF
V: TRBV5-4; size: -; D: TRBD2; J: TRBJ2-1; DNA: TGTGCCAGCAGCTTGATGCGGGGGAGCTCCTACAATGAGCAGTTCTTC; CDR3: CASSLMRGSSYNEQFF
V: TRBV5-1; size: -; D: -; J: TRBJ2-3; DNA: TGCGCCAGCCAAAGCTTAGAGGGTCTCACAGATACGCAGTATTTT; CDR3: CASQSLEGLTDTQYF
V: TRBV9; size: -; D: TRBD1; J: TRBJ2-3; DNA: TGTGCCAGCAGCATCCGGACAGGAGGTAAAATAGATACGCAGTATTTT; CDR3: CASSIRTGGKIDTQYF
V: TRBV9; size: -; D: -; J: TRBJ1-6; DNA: TGTGCCAGCAGCGTAGGGCCCGGGACAACGAATTCACCCCTCCACTTT; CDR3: CASSVGPGTTNSPLHF
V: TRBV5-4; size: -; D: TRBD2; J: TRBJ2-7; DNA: TGTGCCAGCAGCTTGGGACTAGCGGGAGGGAGCTCCTACGAGCAGTACTTC; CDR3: CASSLGLAGGSSYEQYF
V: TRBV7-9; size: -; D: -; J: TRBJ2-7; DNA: TGTGCCAGCAGCTTATCTAACAGAGAGTACGAGCAGTACTTC; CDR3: CASSLSNREYEQYF
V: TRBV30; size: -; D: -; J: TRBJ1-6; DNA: TGTGCCTGGAGTGTCAAGGCACCGCGGGATTCACCCCTCCACTTT; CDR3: CAWSVKAPRDSPLHF
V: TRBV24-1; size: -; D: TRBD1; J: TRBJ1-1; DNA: TGTGCCACCAGTGACCTACTCCGGGACAGGGAGACTGAAGCTTTCTTT; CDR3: CATSDLLRDRETEAFF
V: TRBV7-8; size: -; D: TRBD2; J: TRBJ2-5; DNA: TGTGCCAGCAGCTTAGAACTAGCGGGAGTTAGGGAGACCCAGTACTTC; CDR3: CASSLELAGVRETQYF
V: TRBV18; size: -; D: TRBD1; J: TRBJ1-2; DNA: TGTGCCAGCTCACCAGGACAGGTCACGGCTAACTATGGCTACACCTTC; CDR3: CASSPGQVTANYGYTF
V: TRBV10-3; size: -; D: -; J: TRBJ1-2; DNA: TGTGCCATCAGGGGAAGGAGGGGTCCCGCTAACTATGGCTACACCTTC; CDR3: CAIRGRRGPANYGYTF
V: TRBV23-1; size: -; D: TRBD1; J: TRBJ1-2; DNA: TGCGCCAGCAGCACAAGACAGGGGATGGTTAATGGCTACACCTTC; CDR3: CASSTRQGMVNGYTF
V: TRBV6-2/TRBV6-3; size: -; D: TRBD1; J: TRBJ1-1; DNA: TGTGCCAGCAGTTACGGGACAGGGTATACTGAAGCTTTCTTT; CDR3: CASSYGTGYTEAFF
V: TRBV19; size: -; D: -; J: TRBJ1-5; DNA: TGTGCCAGTACTCTGGGAGGGATCAATCAGCCCCAGCATTTT; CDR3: CASTLGGINQPQHF